The 26 T cell receptor beta chains below come from one sample, sequenced in a study of T cell responses to AZD1222 COVID-19 vaccine. Method: immunoSEQ multiplex PCR; TCRdb's copy keeps in-frame clones and lacks some. The sample lists some 150,000 clones; approximately 91% were seen once. The source material was peripheral blood, sampled after recovery from COVID-19. The receptors come from an adult who had recovered from COVID-19.

The chain couples TRBV2 to TRBJ1-1; 8 bases are shared with TRBD1. CDR1 is SNHLY and CDR2 is FYNNEI in the germline V gene. The V segment lost 6 bases and the J segment 0 bases; nucleotides outside the gene matches: 3. CDR3 length equals 14 residues. The CDR3 sequence is CASRGGQVNTEAFF. DNA of the CDR3: TGTGCCAGCAGAGGGGGACAGGTGAACACTGAAGCTTTCTTT. The whole variable domain, remainder taken from reference TRBV2 and TRBJ1-1, is EPEVTQTPSHQVTQMGQEVILRCVPISNHLYFYWYRQILGQKVEFLVSFYNNEISEKSEIFDDQFSVERPDGSNFTLKIRSTKLEDSAMYFCASRGGQVNTEAFFGQGTRLTVV.

The V call is TRBV5-4, the J call TRBJ2-7; no clear D gene. The CDR3 runs to 15 residues. Looked up from germline, CDR1 is SGHNT and CDR2 is YYREEE (reference sequence). Deletions cut 4 bases from V and 0 bases from J, with 14 bases between. The DNA of the CDR3 is TGTGCCAGCAGCCTGGTTGGGCGGTTCTCCTACGAGCAGTACTTC. Translation: CASSLVGRFSYEQYF.

The J gene is TRBJ1-1, the V gene TRBV5-5; D is ambiguous. The CDR3 length is 15 residues. V was shortened by 1 base and J by 8 bases, with 18 bases between the two germline ends. From germline, CDR1 is SGHKS and CDR2 YYEKEE (reference sequence). The CDR3 coding sequence is TGTGCCAGCAGCTTGCATCTGAGTTCTTGGGTAGAAGCTTTCTTT. It translates to CASSLHLSSWVEAFF.

This chain connects TRBV2 to TRBJ1-1; a possible D gene is TRBD1 (5 bases). Trimming took off 7 bases at V and 2 bases at J, with 11 bases between the two ends. The CDR3 runs to 13 residues. Per the germline V gene, CDR1 is SNHLY and CDR2 is FYNNEI. CDR3 coding DNA: TGTGCCAGCACCCCAGGGCCCAACACTGAAGCTTTCTTT. Encoded protein: CASTPGPNTEAFF.

The rearrangement joins TRBV27 to TRBJ1-1; possibly TRBD1 for D (6 bases). CDR1 is MNHEY and CDR2 is SMNVEV in the germline V gene (reference sequence). Trimming removed 3 bases at V and 6 bases at J, with 14 bases between. CDR3 size: 14 residues. CDR3 sequence: CASSFWGGGSEAFF. The CDR3 nucleotides read TGTGCCAGCAGTTTTTGGGGGGGCGGCTCTGAAGCTTTCTTT.

The chain joins TRBV12-3 or TRBV12-4 to TRBJ2-1; D remains unclear. With 6 bases removed from V and 2 bases from J, the gap between germline ends came to 2 bases. This CDR3 is built from 11 residues. In DNA form, the CDR3 reads TGTGCCAGCAGGACCTACAATGAGCAGTTCTTC. Residues: CASRTYNEQFF.

The rearrangement joins TRBV4-1 to TRBJ2-1, with TRBD2 matching 7 bases. The CDR3 covers 15 residues. Trimming at V came to 0 bases and at J to 9 bases, leaving 8 bases not matched to a gene. The germline V gene has CDR1 MGHRA and CDR2 YSYEKL. CDR3 sequence reads: CASSQEEFRGGEQFF. Written as DNA, the CDR3 is TGCGCCAGCAGCCAAGAAGAGTTCCGCGGGGGTGAGCAGTTCTTC.

This clone turned up a few times. The same CDR3 can be traced to other DNA sequences in this sample. The chain carries TRBV27 and TRBJ2-5; unclear D gene. The germline V and J ends were trimmed by 0 bases and 5 bases, with 10 bases remaining between them. CDR1 is MNHEY, CDR2 SMNVEV, per germline (reference sequence). The CDR3 covers 14 residues. The CDR3 DNA reads as TGTGCCAGCAGTTTATCTTCCGGTTGGGAGACCCAGTACTTC. Protein product: CASSLSSGWETQYF.

V usage is TRBV4-1 and J usage is TRBJ2-5, with a possible D match to TRBD1 (6 bases). V was shortened by 0 bases and J by 5 bases, with 16 bases between the two germline ends. CDR1 and CDR2 from the germline V gene are MGHRA and YSYEKL. This CDR3 spans 16 amino acids. The CDR3 DNA sequence: TGCGCCAGCAGCCAAGAAGGGGCTCAGGGGCGGGAGACCCAGTACTTC. It encodes CASSQEGAQGRETQYF.

In its sample, this clone was seen a few times. This rearrangement joins TRBV5-1 to TRBJ1-5; tentative D call: TRBD1 (6 bases). This CDR3 is built from 13 residues. The germline V and J ends were trimmed by 1 base and 7 bases, with 9 bases remaining between them. Germline values: CDR1 SGHRS, CDR2 YFSETQ. CDR3 sequence (DNA): TGCGCCAGCAGCTTGTCAGGGGACCAGCCCCAGCATTTT. It translates to CASSLSGDQPQHF.

This chain uses TRBV2 with TRBJ1-5, with D tentatively TRBD1 (6 bases). The CDR3 extends over 15 amino acids. With 5 bases removed from V and 1 base from J, the gap between germline ends came to 12 bases. Germline CDR1 is SNHLY and CDR2 is FYNNEI. In DNA form, the CDR3 reads TGTGCCAGCAGTTTGGGGGGGGCAAGCAATCAGCCCCAGCATTTT. Translated: CASSLGGASNQPQHF.

The chain couples TRBV9 to TRBJ2-3; D gene unclear. The germline V gene encodes CDR1 SGDLS and CDR2 YYNGEE. The CDR3 length is 15 residues. V lost 0 bases, J lost 0 bases, and 8 bases lay in between. CDR3 region: CASSVGQISTDTQYF. The CDR3 DNA sequence: TGTGCCAGCAGCGTAGGGCAGATCAGCACAGATACGCAGTATTTT.

Only a few counts were recorded for this clone. The CDR3 loop is CASAAGRFGTIYF. In DNA, the CDR3 is TGTGCCAGCGCGGCAGGAAGGTTTGGCACCATATATTTT. The rearrangement uses TRBV12-3 or TRBV12-4 and TRBJ1-3; the D is unclear. Trimming left V 8 bases short and J 9 bases short, with 17 bases between. The CDR3 spans 13 residues.

The V gene is TRBV18, the J gene TRBJ2-3, with D unresolved. The length of the CDR3 is 14 residues. The germline gives CDR1 KGHSH, CDR2 LQKENI. The V end was cut by 5 bases, the J end by 0 bases, with 9 bases between. CDR3 sequence reads: CASSALDSTDTQYF. The CDR3 nucleotides read TGTGCCAGCTCAGCTCTAGACAGCACAGATACGCAGTATTTT.

The chain joins TRBV5-4 to TRBJ1-2; unclear D gene. V was cut by 3 bases and J by 6 bases, with 12 bases left in between. This CDR3 has 13 residues. Per the germline V gene, CDR1 is SGHNT and CDR2 is YYREEE (reference sequence). The CDR3 here is CASSSGPEDGYTF. CDR3 in DNA: TGTGCCAGCAGCTCCGGGCCAGAGGATGGCTACACCTTC.

The table lists this clone with a count of one. The gene calls are TRBV18 and TRBJ1-1; unclear D gene. Trimming took off 4 bases at V and 1 base at J, with 4 bases between the two ends. The germline CDR1 and CDR2 sequences are KGHSH and LQKENI. This CDR3 region has 12 residues. CDR3 loop: CASSQGNTEAFF. DNA of the CDR3: TGTGCCAGCTCACAGGGGAACACTGAAGCTTTCTTT. Full variable domain (rest looked up from reference TRBV18 and TRBJ1-1): NAGVMQNPRHLVRRRGQEARLRCSPMKGHSHVYWYRQLPEEGLKFMVYLQKENIIDESGMPKERFSAEFPKEGPSILRIQQVVRGDSAAYFCASSQGNTEAFFGQGTRLTVV.

V and J are TRBV3-1 (or the pseudogene TRBV3-2) and TRBJ2-7; perhaps TRBD2 as D (5 bases). The length of the CDR3 is 14 residues. Germline CDR1 and CDR2: LGHDT and YNNKEL (reference sequence). V was cut by 1 base and J by 0 bases, with 7 bases left in between. The CDR3 here is CASSQAGSSYEQYF. The CDR3 coding sequence is TGTGCCAGCAGCCAAGCTGGGAGCTCCTACGAGCAGTACTTC.

The rearrangement links TRBV18 to TRBJ2-7; D not certain. This CDR3 spans 12 amino acids. Germline V CDR1 and CDR2: KGHSH, LQKENI. Between the trimmed V and J ends, which lost 3 bases and 6 bases, there was a span of 9 bases. The CDR3: CASSPGPGEQYF. In DNA form, the CDR3 reads TGTGCCAGCTCACCGGGCCCAGGCGAGCAGTACTTC.

The rearrangement uses TRBV28 and TRBJ2-6, with D perhaps TRBD1 (5 bases). Per the germline V gene, CDR1 is MDHEN and CDR2 is SYDVKM. The CDR3 is 15 amino acids. Trimming stripped 2 bases from V and 2 bases from J, with 7 bases between. CDR3 in DNA: TGTGCCAGCAGTTTAGGCAGGGCTGGGGCCAACGTCCTGACTTTC. Amino acids: CASSLGRAGANVLTF.

The chain recombines TRBV30 with TRBJ2-5, with D uncertain. CDR3 size: 14 residues. The ends were cut back, 0 bases at V and 2 bases at J, with 10 bases in the middle. From germline, CDR1 is GTSNPN and CDR2 SVGIG (reference sequence). CDR3 region: CAWSVLKGQETQYF. In DNA form, the CDR3 reads TGTGCCTGGAGTGTACTTAAAGGACAAGAGACCCAGTACTTC. Full variable domain (outside the CDR3, taken from reference TRBV30 and TRBJ2-5): SQTIHQWPATLVQPVGSPLSLECTVEGTSNPNLYWYRQAAGRGLQLLFYSVGIGQISSEVPQNLSASRPQDRQFILSSKKLLLSDSGFYLCAWSVLKGQETQYFGPGTRLLVL.

The chain links TRBV6-5 to TRBJ2-1; no clear D. Germline V gene sequence: CDR1 MNHEY, CDR2 SVGAGI. This CDR3 spans 15 amino acids. The germline V and J ends were trimmed by 5 bases and 7 bases, with 18 bases remaining between them. The CDR3 spells CASSLIRSGRNEQFF. The CDR3 coding sequence is TGTGCCAGCAGTCTCATACGGTCCGGACGGAATGAGCAGTTCTTC.

This clone was found once. J is TRBJ1-2 and V is TRBV5-5; TRBD1 might be the D (6 bases). Trimming took 0 bases from V and 7 from J, leaving 13 bases between them. The CDR3 is made up of 14 amino acids. Germline V gives CDR1 SGHKS, CDR2 YYEKEE (reference sequence). For the CDR3, the DNA is TGTGCCAGCAGCTTGGGGGGGGGCGCCCGTGGCTACACCTTC. Translation: CASSLGGGARGYTF.

The chain carries TRBV11-2 and TRBJ1-2; 9 bases map to TRBD1. The germline V gene has CDR1 SGHAT and CDR2 FQNNGV. CDR3 length: 16 residues. V shed 0 bases and J 4 bases; nucleotides not matched to a gene: 6. CDR3: CASSLDAGTGTYGYTF. In DNA form, the CDR3 reads TGTGCCAGCAGCTTAGACGCCGGGACAGGGACCTATGGCTACACCTTC.

V and J are TRBV4-3 and TRBJ2-1, with 10 bases lining up with TRBD1. Trimming cost V 1 base and J 5 bases; bases outside gene matches: 2. CDR1 and CDR2 from the germline V gene are LGHNA and YSLEER. The CDR3 consists of 15 residues. The CDR3 DNA reads as TGCGCCAGCAGCCAAGGCGGGACAGGGGACAATGAGCAGTTCTTC. The encoded protein is CASSQGGTGDNEQFF.

This clone has only a few counts. This chain links TRBV7-9 with TRBJ2-7; D uncertain. V lost 5 bases, J lost 3 bases, and 20 bases lay in between. The CDR3 sequence is 16 residues long. The germline gives CDR1 SEHNR, CDR2 FQNEAQ (reference sequence). CDR3: CASSHAFNSLNYEQYF. The CDR3 nucleotides read TGTGCCAGCAGCCATGCCTTCAACAGTCTTAACTACGAGCAGTACTTC.

The count of this clone is one. The chain employs TRBV6-5 and TRBJ2-7; 7 nucleotides align to TRBD1. Germline trimming cut 6 bases from V and 0 bases from J; bases unmatched to any gene: 8. The CDR3 runs to 15 residues. Germline loops: CDR1 MNHEY, CDR2 SVGAGI. The DNA of the CDR3 is TGTGCCAGCAGCCGGGAATGGGACAGCTCCTACGAGCAGTACTTC. The encoded protein is CASSREWDSSYEQYF.